These 20 T cell receptor beta chains share one sample of origin, sequenced in a study of Graves' ophthalmopathy and Graves' hyperthyroidism. Beta-chain TCR CDR3 regions were amplified from RNA transcripts. HTBI primers served in a first-round RT-PCR, which a second-round multiplex PCR followed. TCRdb re-called the multiplex PCR reads through MiXCR, storing one row per CDR3 protein. The sample has hundreds of thousands of distinct CDR3 sequences; around 21% are singletons. Sequencing was performed on peripheral blood. The source is a young woman with stable Graves' hyperthyroidism.

This clonotype was seen many times. The CDR3 loop is CASRRLAGGTSSYEQYF. CDR3 nucleotide sequence: TGTGCCAGCAGACGACTAGCGGGAGGGACTAGCTCCTACGAGCAGTACTTC. The chain links TRBV2 to TRBJ2-7; TRBD2 aligns across 14 bases. The CDR3 sequence is 17 residues long. Germline V gives CDR1 SNHLY, CDR2 FYNNEI. V lost 6 bases to trimming and J lost 0 bases; unmatched junction nucleotides: 7.

A remark on this clonotype: A much larger clone sits a single nucleotide away, making a read error possible. The V gene is TRBV28, the J gene TRBJ2-7; D not certain. The CDR3 loop spans 14 amino acids. V was trimmed by 2 bases and J by 5 bases, leaving 13 bases between them. From germline, CDR1 is MDHEN and CDR2 SYDVKM. The CDR3 protein is CASSLEVSFHEQYF. The CDR3 DNA reads as TGTGCCAGCAGTTTAGAGGTCAGTTTTCACGAGCAGTACTTC.

Only one count was recorded for this clonotype. A much larger clone sits a single nucleotide away, making a read error possible. This chain uses TRBV4-3 with TRBJ2-7; possible D gene TRBD1, 6 bases. Germline V CDR1 and CDR2: LGHNA, YSLEER. The CDR3 has 15 amino acids. The CDR3 sequence is CASIQTLDSSYEQYF. In DNA form, the CDR3 reads TGCGCCAGCATCCAAACCCTGGACAGTTCCTACGAGCAGTACTTC.

The genes are TRBV2 and TRBJ2-7; possibly TRBD2 for D (5 bases). CDR1 and CDR2 from the germline V gene are SNHLY and FYNNEI. V lost 1 base and J lost 2, with 12 bases in between. The CDR3 contains 15 residues. The CDR3 DNA follows: TGTGCCAGCAGTGAAGACGGGGTGAGACCCTACGAGCAGTACTTC. It encodes CASSEDGVRPYEQYF.

To note about this clonotype: This may arise from a read error, as a much more abundant clone is one base away. The chain has TRBV30 and TRBJ2-7; the D is unclear. Trimming removed 4 bases at V and 0 bases at J, with 13 bases between. CDR3 length: 14 residues. Germline V CDR1 and CDR2: GTSNPN, SVGIG (reference sequence). The CDR3 region is CAWKRQVYSYEQYF. Written as DNA, the CDR3 is TGTGCCTGGAAGAGGCAGGTGTACTCCTACGAGCAGTACTTC.

The sample holds many counts of this clonotype. The V gene is TRBV12-3 or TRBV12-4, the J gene TRBJ1-2, with a possible D match to TRBD1 (5 bases). CDR3 length: 13 amino acids. V gave up 5 bases and J gave up 8 bases, with 15 bases separating them. CDR3 nucleotides: TGTGCCAGCAGTCTTCCCTCAGGGAGCGGCTACACCTTC. This sequence encodes CASSLPSGSGYTF.

Remarks on this clonotype: One base away lies a much larger clone, so this may be a sequencing read error. V and J are TRBV6-1 and TRBJ1-5; the D is unclear. CDR1 and CDR2 (germline): MNHNS, SASEGT. This CDR3 spans 13 amino acids. Trimming cost V 2 bases and J 6 bases, with 8 bases left between them. The CDR3 nucleotides read TGTGCCAGCAGTGAAACGTGGGCTCAGCCCCAGCATTTT. This gives the protein CASSETWAQPQHF.

This clonotype came up many times. The CDR3 loop is CASSGVNTEAFF. In nucleotides, the CDR3 is TGTGCCAGCTCGGGAGTGAACACTGAAGCTTTCTTT. This chain connects TRBV2 to TRBJ1-1; D unclear. Germline CDR1 SNHLY, CDR2 FYNNEI. Trimming cost V 8 bases and J 0 bases, with 7 bases left between them. The CDR3 is made up of 12 amino acids.

V is TRBV19 and J is TRBJ2-7, with TRBD1 matching 8 bases. The V and J ends lost 1 base and 3 bases, in that order; junction bases with no gene match: 5. CDR1 is LNHDA and CDR2 is SQIVND in the germline V gene (reference sequence). The length of the CDR3 is 15 residues. In DNA form, the CDR3 reads TGTGCCAGTAGTATAGCCCCAGGGGGCCGCTACGAGCAGTACTTC. The encoded protein is CASSIAPGGRYEQYF.

This chain uses TRBV12-3 or TRBV12-4 with TRBJ2-7; D is undetermined. This CDR3 comprises 14 residues. The V end lost 7 bases, the J end lost 0 bases, and 13 bases lay between the germline ends. Here the CDR3 reads CASKKGPSSYEQYF. The CDR3 nucleotides are TGTGCCAGCAAGAAAGGGCCCAGCTCCTACGAGCAGTACTTC.

This clonotype was picked up a small number of times. The chain has TRBV5-1 and TRBJ2-7; 14 bases match TRBD2. Germline V gene sequence: CDR1 SGHRS, CDR2 YFSETQ. CDR3 length equals 16 residues. With 5 bases clipped from V and 2 bases from J, the junction kept 6 bases outside the gene matches. CDR3 loop: CASRAGTSGSAYEQYF. The CDR3 coding sequence is TGCGCCAGCAGGGCCGGGACTAGCGGGAGCGCCTACGAGCAGTACTTC.

This chain joins TRBV4-3 and TRBJ2-7, with 8 positions matching TRBD2. This CDR3 contains 17 residues. Germline lookup yields CDR1 LGHNA and CDR2 YSLEER. Trimming at V came to 1 base and at J to 2 bases, leaving 10 bases not matched to a gene. The CDR3 DNA reads TGCGCCAGCAGCCAAGCCGGGGGGGGGACCTCCCCCTACGAGCAGTACTTC. The encoded protein is CASSQAGGGTSPYEQYF.

This sequence joins TRBV28 and TRBJ2-3; 10 nucleotides align to TRBD1. V trimming: 3 bases; J trimming: 6 bases; junction bases outside the gene matches: 6. The CDR3 spans 15 residues. Germline lookup yields CDR1 MDHEN and CDR2 SYDVKM. The CDR3, as DNA: TGTGCCAGCAGTTTGCCGGGACAGGGGAGGGATACGCAGTATTTT. Its protein product is CASSLPGQGRDTQYF.

This clonotype has ten or more counts. The rearrangement links TRBV6-5 to TRBJ2-7, with 8 bases fitting TRBD1. CDR3 length: 14 amino acids. The germline V gene encodes CDR1 MNHEY and CDR2 SVGAGI. V shed 7 bases and J 3 bases; nucleotides not matched to a gene: 8. CDR3 sequence: CASNFDRGVYEQYF. The DNA for the CDR3 is TGTGCCAGCAATTTTGACAGGGGCGTCTACGAGCAGTACTTC.

This clonotype came up many times. V usage is TRBV6-1 and J usage is TRBJ1-2, with a tentative D call TRBD1 (6 bases). Trimming took off 4 bases at V and 0 bases at J, with 15 bases between the two ends. CDR1 is MNHNS and CDR2 is SASEGT in the germline V gene. CDR3 size: 16 residues. The CDR3 reads CASSAPLDSANYGYTF. The CDR3 DNA reads TGTGCCAGCAGTGCCCCCCTGGACAGTGCTAACTATGGCTACACCTTC.

This clonotype was found many times. This rearrangement joins TRBV10-3 to TRBJ1-2, with TRBD1 matching 9 bases. V gave up 6 bases and J gave up 5 bases; unmatched junction bases: 25. Germline assignment: CDR1 ENHRY and CDR2 SYGVKD. The CDR3 is made up of 20 amino acids. The CDR3 spells CAIRRVVYPDRGPYEYGYTF. CDR3 sequence (DNA): TGTGCCATCAGACGCGTTGTATATCCGGACAGGGGACCTTATGAGTATGGCTACACCTTC.

This clonotype was detected ten times or more. The junction does not match germline at one end; this may be a read error. The chain recombines TRBV20-1 with TRBJ2-4; 7 nucleotides match TRBD1. Germline CDR1 and CDR2: DFQATT and SNEGSKA (reference sequence). This CDR3 is 12 amino acids long. The CDR3 bases are TGCAGTGCATCGACAGGGTTTGACATTAAGTACTTC. It codes for CSASTGFDIKYF.

This clonotype was recorded at least ten times. CDR3 amino acids: CASSYVAGGPHEQYF. CDR3 bases: TGTGCCAGCAGTTATGTAGCGGGAGGGCCCCACGAGCAGTACTTC. The chain recombines TRBV6-5 with TRBJ2-7; TRBD2 matches 11 bases. Losses at the gene ends were 3 bases for V and 5 bases for J; bases not matched to a gene: 6. The CDR3 is 15 amino acids. Germline CDR1 is MNHEY and CDR2 is SVGAGI.

This clonotype was seen at least ten times. The chain combines TRBV2 with TRBJ1-2; 9 bases are shared with TRBD1. From germline, CDR1 is SNHLY and CDR2 FYNNEI. The CDR3 loop spans 14 amino acids. V shed 5 bases, J shed 8 bases, and the junction held 9 bases outside the gene matches. CDR3 residues: CASSPTGGILGYTF. CDR3 nucleotide sequence: TGTGCCAGCAGTCCTACAGGGGGCATCTTGGGCTACACCTTC.

This clonotype was seen repeatedly, ten times or more. The genes are TRBV27 and TRBJ1-2; 8 nucleotides agree with TRBD1. The trim removed 4 bases at V and 3 bases at J, leaving 4 bases unmatched. The length of the CDR3 is 14 residues. Germline V gives CDR1 MNHEY, CDR2 SMNVEV (reference sequence). Here the CDR3 DNA reads TGTGCCAGCAGTTCGCGGACAGGGTACTATGGCTACACCTTC. Its translation is CASSSRTGYYGYTF.